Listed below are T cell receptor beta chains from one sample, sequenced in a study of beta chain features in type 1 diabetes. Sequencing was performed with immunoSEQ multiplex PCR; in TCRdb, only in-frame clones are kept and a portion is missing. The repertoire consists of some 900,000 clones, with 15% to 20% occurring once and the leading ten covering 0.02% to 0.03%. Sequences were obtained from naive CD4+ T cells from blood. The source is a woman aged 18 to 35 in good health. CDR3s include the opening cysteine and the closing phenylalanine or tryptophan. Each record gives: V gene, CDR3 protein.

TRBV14	CARSHFRGQGGLGEQYF
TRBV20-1	CSAKRQAEAFF
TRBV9	CASSVVGRGANVLTF
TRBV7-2	CASSLLLRLAGHSYEQYF
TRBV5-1	CASSLASGNPLEQYF
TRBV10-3	CAISSGTGFNEQYF
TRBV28	CASRLGQPMGTEAFF
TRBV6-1	CASSERDRYEQYF
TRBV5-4	CASTQGREGFYEQYF
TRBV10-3	CAITSRGLAGGTSYNEQFF
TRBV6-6	CASSYGVSGANVLTF
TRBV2	CASSEEEKSTEAFF
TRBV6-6	CASSYGRGTQETQYF
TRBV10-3	CAISESTKQYF
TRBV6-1	CASRSLGQSYYGYTF
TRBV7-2	CASSLVGGFSDTQYF
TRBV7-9	CASSHKALEKLFF
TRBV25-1	CASSPRTGNTEAFF
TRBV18	CASSPQLADNEQFF
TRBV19	CASHRGNEQFF
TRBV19	CASSMMGQESEQYF
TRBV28	CASSFGVWTEAFF